The T cell receptor (beta chain) described here comes from a study of T-cell memory formation after mild COVID-19. Study outcomes and limitations: CD4+ bias marked clones expanding day 15 to 37, unlike balanced contracting clones.

TCRdb called the 5' RACE reads again in MiXCR, with one record for every CDR3 protein. Among 500,000 to 600,000 distinct CDR3 sequences, more than 15% were seen once, and the ten largest hold more than 10%. CDR3 length: 16 amino acids. V shed 2 bases and J shed 0 bases, with 11 bases lying between them. Germline loops: CDR1 SGHRS, CDR2 YFSETQ. This clonotype was counted a few times. Its antigen remains unknown. The J gene is TRBJ2-2, the V gene TRBV5-1; no firm D call. This clonotype originated in an adult woman who had mild COVID-19 (a few samples of this study predate the infection). Cell type and time point are not known. The sequenced sample consisted of PBMCs or a T cell subset sorted from them (not recorded which). This CDR3 reads CASSLHPHANTGELFF. CDR3 DNA: TGCGCCAGCAGCTTACACCCACACGCGAACACCGGGGAGCTGTTTTTT.